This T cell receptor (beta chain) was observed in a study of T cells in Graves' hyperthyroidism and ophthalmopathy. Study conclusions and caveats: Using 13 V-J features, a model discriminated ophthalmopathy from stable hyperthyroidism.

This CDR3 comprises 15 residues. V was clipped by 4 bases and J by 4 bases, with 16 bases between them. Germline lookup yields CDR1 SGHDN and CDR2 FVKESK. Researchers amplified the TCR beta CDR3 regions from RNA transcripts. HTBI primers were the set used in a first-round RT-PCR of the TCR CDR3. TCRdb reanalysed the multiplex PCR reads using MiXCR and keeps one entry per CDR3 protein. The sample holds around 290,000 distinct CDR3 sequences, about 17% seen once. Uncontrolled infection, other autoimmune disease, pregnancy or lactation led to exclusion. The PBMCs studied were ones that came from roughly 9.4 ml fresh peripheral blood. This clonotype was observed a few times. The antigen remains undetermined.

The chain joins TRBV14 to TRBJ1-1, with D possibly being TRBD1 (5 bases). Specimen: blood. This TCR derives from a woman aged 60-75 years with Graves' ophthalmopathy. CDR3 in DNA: TGTGCCAGCAGCCCCTCAATGGTAGGGACCACTGAAGCTTTCTTT. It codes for CASSPSMVGTTEAFF. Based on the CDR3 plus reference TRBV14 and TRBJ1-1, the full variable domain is EAGVTQFPSHSVIEKGQTVTLRCDPISGHDNLYWYRRVMGKEIKFLLHFVKESKQDESGMPNNRFLAERTGGTYSTLKVQPAELEDSGVYFCASSPSMVGTTEAFFGQGTRLTVV.